Included here is one T cell receptor (beta chain) sequence, with context. This sample stems from a study of blood T cell repertoires in COVID-19. In assigning cohorts, the study relied on participant-reported clinical history. The V gene's germline CDR1 is SGHVS and CDR2 FNYEAQ. The CDR3 length is 13 residues. Trimming removed 1 base at V and 2 bases at J, with 6 bases between. The protocol was immunoSEQ multiplex PCR, while the TCRdb copy is restricted to in-frame clones and leaves out a portion. The sample contains over 250,000 clones, around 90% of which appear only once. The source of this sequence is a woman aged 45-60 years who had recovered from COVID-19. The chain recombines TRBV7-6 with TRBJ2-7; D is undetermined. The sample comprised PBMCs or T cells enriched from blood (not recorded which). The CDR3 region has the DNA TGTGCCAGCAGCTTAGGCACTCCCTACGAGCAGTACTTC. As protein: CASSLGTPYEQYF.